A selection of T cell receptor beta chains follows, all from one sample in a study of blood T cell repertoires in COVID-19. Data came from immunoSEQ multiplex PCR; TCRdb stores just in-frame clones and leaves some out. Seen here are 200,000 to 250,000 clones, over 80% observed once, and the top ten hold approximately 2.5%. Input material: peripheral blood. These receptors were obtained from a man in his thirties or forties with COVID-19, enrolled during active disease. CDR3s include the opening cysteine and the closing phenylalanine or tryptophan. A D gene is named only where the DNA matches it firmly. Size tells how often a clone was seen (once, few, many) or the class of an expanded clone, and some rows leave it out.

CDR3 | DNA | V | size | D | J
CASRGTGVSNEQYF | TGTGCCAGCAGGGGGACAGGGGTTAGTAACGAGCAGTACTTC | TRBV6-5 | NA | TRBD1 | TRBJ2-7
CASSLLLAGVVEQFF | TGTGCCAGCAGCTTACTTCTAGCGGGAGTGGTTGAGCAGTTCTTC | TRBV11-1 | NA | TRBD2 | TRBJ2-1
CASSLVRGKYEQYF | TGTGCCAGCAGCTTAGTTAGGGGCAAGTACGAGCAGTACTTC | TRBV11-2 | once | NA | TRBJ2-7
CASSQRGDVGYEQYF | TGCGCCAGCAGCCAACGCGGAGACGTGGGCTACGAGCAGTACTTC | TRBV4-1 | NA | NA | TRBJ2-7
CASSYRESGTEAFF | TGCGCCAGCAGTTACAGGGAATCGGGCACTGAAGCTTTCTTT | TRBV5-1 | NA | NA | TRBJ1-1
CASSILQGNTEAFF | TGTGCCAGTAGTATCCTACAGGGGAACACTGAAGCTTTCTTT | TRBV19 | NA | NA | TRBJ1-1
CASSLSMAITEAFF | TGTGCCAGCAGTTTATCGATGGCAATCACTGAAGCTTTCTTT | TRBV27 | NA | NA | TRBJ1-1
CASGITGSYNEQFF | TGTGCTAGTGGGATAACAGGCTCCTACAATGAGCAGTTCTTC | TRBV12-5 | NA | NA | TRBJ2-1
CASSFAGGGGYTF | TGTGCCAGCAGTTTCGCAGGGGGCGGTGGCTACACCTTC | TRBV28 | NA | TRBD1 | TRBJ1-2
CASSGTSVLTDTQYF | TGTGCCAGCAGTGGCACTAGCGTACTCACAGATACGCAGTATTTT | TRBV2 | NA | TRBD2 | TRBJ2-3
CASSLFPGVQPQHF | TGTGCCAGCAGTTTATTCCCAGGGGTTCAGCCCCAGCATTTT | TRBV28 | NA | NA | TRBJ1-5
CASSREGGAGGTDTQYF | TGCGCCAGCAGCCGGGAAGGTGGTGCGGGAGGCACAGATACGCAGTATTTT | TRBV4-3 | NA | TRBD2 | TRBJ2-3
CAWSAKRGTGTTEAFF | TGTGCCTGGAGTGCCAAACGGGGGACAGGGACCACTGAAGCTTTCTTT | TRBV30 | once | TRBD1 | TRBJ1-1
CATSREAGKNTIYF | TGTGCCACCAGCAGAGAGGCAGGGAAAAACACCATATATTTT | TRBV15 | NA | NA | TRBJ1-3
CASSVITTNTEAFF | TGTGCCAGCAGCGTAATTACAACGAACACTGAAGCTTTCTTT | TRBV11-1 | NA | NA | TRBJ1-1
CASSSSGQGNQPQHF | TGTGCCAGCAGTTCCTCGGGACAGGGCAATCAGCCCCAGCATTTT | TRBV27 | NA | TRBD1 | TRBJ1-5
CASSKVQRGTVYSNQPQHF | TGTGCCAGCAGCAAAGTCCAACGGGGGACGGTATATAGCAATCAGCCCCAGCATTTT | TRBV21-1 | NA | NA | TRBJ1-5
CASSNRGIDTIYF | TGTGCCAGCAGTAACAGGGGTATTGACACCATATATTTT | TRBV2 | once | TRBD1 | TRBJ1-3
CASSGPTGFNTEAFF | TGTGCCAGCAGCGGACCGACAGGGTTCAACACTGAAGCTTTCTTT | TRBV9 | NA | TRBD1 | TRBJ1-1
CSVLTGWTYEQYF | TGCAGCGTCCTGACAGGGTGGACCTACGAGCAGTACTTC | TRBV29-1 | NA | TRBD1 | TRBJ2-7
CASSVAQGTAGNTIYF | TGTGCCAGCAGCGTAGCTCAGGGTACGGCTGGAAACACCATATATTTT | TRBV9 | once | NA | TRBJ1-3
CACPGTSNTGELFF | TGTGCCTGCCCCGGGACATCGAACACCGGGGAGCTGTTTTTT | TRBV30 | NA | NA | TRBJ2-2
CASSQDLRENYGYTF | TGCGCCAGCAGCCAAGATTTACGGGAAAACTATGGCTACACCTTC | TRBV4-3 | NA | NA | TRBJ1-2
CASSPEGANTGELFF | TGTGCCAGCAGCCCAGAGGGGGCTAACACCGGGGAGCTGTTTTTT | TRBV9 | NA | TRBD1 | TRBJ2-2
CASNGLAVGTGELFF | TGTGCCAGCAACGGACTAGCGGTTGGCACCGGGGAGCTGTTTTTT | TRBV2 | once | TRBD2 | TRBJ2-2
CSASSDRDNQPQHF | TGCAGTGCCAGTTCGGACAGGGACAATCAGCCCCAGCATTTT | TRBV20-1 | NA | TRBD1 | TRBJ1-5